This TCR beta chain was observed in a study of CD8 T cells in ankylosing spondylitis. Worth noting for this clonotype: Antigen specificity is unknown.

The study's findings and limits: Typical of ankylosing spondylitis blood, it appeared, was a TCR beta motif of seven to nine highly homologous variants. Disease-linked clones were reportedly significantly enriched in matched ankylosing spondylitis synovial fluid.

TCRdb reprocessed the 5' RACE reads with MiXCR, giving one entry per CDR3 protein. The data show around 770,000 distinct CDR3 sequences, about 11% seen once. The receptor comes from a male donor with ankylosing spondylitis. The sequenced sample was blood, either unsorted or a sorted T cell fraction (not recorded which).

CDR3 in DNA: TGCGCCAGCAGCTTGGCCCTAGGGGGGGTCACAGATACGCAGTATTTT. This translates into CASSLALGGVTDTQYF. The chain combines TRBV5-1 with TRBJ2-3, with a possible D match to TRBD2 (7 bases). Trimming removed 0 bases at V and 2 bases at J, with 13 bases between. CDR3 length: 16 residues. Looked up from germline, CDR1 is SGHRS and CDR2 is YFSETQ.